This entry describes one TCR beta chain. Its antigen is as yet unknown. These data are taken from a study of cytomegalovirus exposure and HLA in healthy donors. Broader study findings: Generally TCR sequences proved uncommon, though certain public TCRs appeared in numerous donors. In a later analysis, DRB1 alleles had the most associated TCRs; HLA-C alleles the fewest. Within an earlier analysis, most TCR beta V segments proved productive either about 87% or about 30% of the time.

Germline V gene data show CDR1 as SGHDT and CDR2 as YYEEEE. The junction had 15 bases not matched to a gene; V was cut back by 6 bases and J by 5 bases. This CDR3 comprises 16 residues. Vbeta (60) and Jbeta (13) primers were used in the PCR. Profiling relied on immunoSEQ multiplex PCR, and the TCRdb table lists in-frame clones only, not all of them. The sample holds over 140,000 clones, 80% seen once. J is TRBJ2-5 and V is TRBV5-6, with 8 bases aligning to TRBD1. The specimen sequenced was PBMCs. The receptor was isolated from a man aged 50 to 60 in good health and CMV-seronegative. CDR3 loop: CASTPYIGQGRETQYF. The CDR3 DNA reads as TGTGCCAGCACCCCATATATCGGACAGGGCCGGGAGACCCAGTACTTC.